This TCR beta chain was retrieved from a study of T cell repertoires in cytomegalovirus infection. Study as a whole: Epitope selection comprised recently identified HLA-C-restricted CMV epitopes and well-studied HLA-B-restricted CMV epitopes. Evidence of both CMV infection and a matching HLA type came from public TCR beta signatures.

Germline V lookup: CDR1 LNHDA, CDR2 SQIVND (reference sequence). V lost 6 bases and J 4 bases, leaving 15 bases between the germline ends. The CDR3 consists of 14 residues. From the reads, TCRdb called clonotypes with MiXCR, one entry per CDR3 protein. The sample contains 100,000 to 150,000 distinct CDR3 sequences, 32% of which appear only once. Points from the study as a whole: Dominating the ex vivo response were TCR beta clonotypes that were CMV-specific and HLA-C-restricted.

As concerns this clonotype: Its antigen is still unknown.

The sequenced sample was CD8+ T cells from cultured PBMCs, obtained from culture after CMV antigen stimulation. The chain has TRBV19 and TRBJ1-1, with D tentatively TRBD1 (5 bases). This TCR was sampled from a human donor in good health (CMV status not recorded). Some clones in this sample may be carry-over from other donors' samples. CDR3 in DNA: TGTGCCAGTAGACGGGACCCTCCGACCACTGAAGCTTTCTTT. It is translated as CASRRDPPTTEAFF.